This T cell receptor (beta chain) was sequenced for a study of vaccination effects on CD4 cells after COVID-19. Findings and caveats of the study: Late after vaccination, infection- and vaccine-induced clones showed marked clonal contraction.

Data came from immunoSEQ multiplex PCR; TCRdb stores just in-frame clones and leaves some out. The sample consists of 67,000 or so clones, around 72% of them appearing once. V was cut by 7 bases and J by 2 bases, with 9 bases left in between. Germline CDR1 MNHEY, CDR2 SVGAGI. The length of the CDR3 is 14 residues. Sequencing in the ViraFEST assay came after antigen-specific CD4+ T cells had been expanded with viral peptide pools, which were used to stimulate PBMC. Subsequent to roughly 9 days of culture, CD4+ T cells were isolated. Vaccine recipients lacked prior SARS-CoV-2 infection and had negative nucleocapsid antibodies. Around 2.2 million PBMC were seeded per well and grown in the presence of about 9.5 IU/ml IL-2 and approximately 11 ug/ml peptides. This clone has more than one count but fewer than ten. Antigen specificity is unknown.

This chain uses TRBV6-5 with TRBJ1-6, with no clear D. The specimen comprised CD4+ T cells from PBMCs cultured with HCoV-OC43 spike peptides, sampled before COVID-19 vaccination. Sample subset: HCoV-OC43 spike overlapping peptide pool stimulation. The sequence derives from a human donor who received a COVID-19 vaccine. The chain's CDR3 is CASTAGPYNSPLHF. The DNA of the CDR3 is TGTGCCAGCACCGCCGGGCCCTATAATTCACCCCTCCACTTT.